Following are 18 T cell receptor beta chains from one sample sequenced in a study of T-cell memory formation after mild COVID-19. TCRdb reprocessed the 5' RACE reads with MiXCR, giving one entry per CDR3 protein. The sample includes under 700,000 distinct CDR3 sequences, over 20% of them seen just once. The sample taken for sequencing was PBMCs or a T cell subset sorted from them (not recorded which). The receptor source for this set is an adult woman who had mild COVID-19 (a few samples of this study predate the infection). Cell type and time point are not known.

The table lists this clonotype with a few counts. V is TRBV7-9 and J is TRBJ1-1; 7 bases are a match to TRBD1. V was pared by 4 bases and J by 0 bases, with 11 bases of the junction left unmatched. Germline CDR1 reads SEHNR; CDR2 reads FQNEAQ (reference sequence). CDR3 length: 17 residues. The CDR3 loop reads CASSSNRGVGMNTEAFF. DNA for the CDR3: TGTGCCAGCAGCTCTAACAGGGGTGTAGGGATGAACACTGAAGCTTTCTTT.

In nucleotides, the CDR3 is TGTGCCAGCAGCCAAGAACCCTCGGGCTATCTCTCCTACAATGAGCAGTTCTTC. It encodes CASSQEPSGYLSYNEQFF. The rearrangement links TRBV4-2 to TRBJ2-1; D gene uncertain. The germline V and J ends were trimmed by 0 bases and 0 bases, with 15 bases remaining between them. From germline, CDR1 is LGHNA and CDR2 YNFKEQ. This CDR3 comprises 18 residues.

This clonotype came up a few times. The chain is built from TRBV12-3 or TRBV12-4 and TRBJ1-5; D not certain. CDR3 size: 15 residues. Trimming shortened V by 6 bases and J by 0 bases, and 12 bases separated the two germline ends. The CDR3 is CASRRTVYSNQPQHF. The CDR3 nucleotides are TGTGCCAGCAGGCGGACTGTTTATAGCAATCAGCCCCAGCATTTT.

The chain couples TRBV10-3 to TRBJ2-7, with 7 nucleotides matching TRBD1. J lost 9 bases, V lost 8 bases, and 10 bases had no gene match. Germline CDR1 is ENHRY and CDR2 is SYGVKD. The CDR3 consists of 12 residues. CDR3 sequence: CAIGTAKVGQYF. CDR3 sequence (DNA): TGTGCCATCGGGACAGCGAAAGTAGGGCAGTACTTC.

The chain couples TRBV20-1 to TRBJ1-2, with D perhaps matching TRBD1 (5 bases). This CDR3 is 13 amino acids long. The germline gives CDR1 DFQATT, CDR2 SNEGSKA (reference sequence). The germline V and J ends were trimmed by 0 bases and 6 bases, with 11 bases remaining between them. For the CDR3, the DNA is TGCAGTGCTAGAGATCGGGGGGTCGATGGCTACACCTTC. The encoded protein is CSARDRGVDGYTF.

The chain employs TRBV6-1 and TRBJ2-3, with 7 bases lining up with TRBD1. Germline-derived CDR1 and CDR2 are MNHNS and SASEGT. With V trimmed by 5 bases and J by 0 bases, 5 bases remained unmatched. The CDR3 contains 15 residues. The CDR3 region has the DNA TGTGCCAGCAGTACGACAGGGTCAAGCACAGATACGCAGTATTTT. This encodes CASSTTGSSTDTQYF.

This clonotype was recorded a few times. V gene TRBV6-1 combines with J gene TRBJ2-3, with TRBD1 matching over 9 bases. The CDR3 is 16 amino acids. Trimming at V came to 2 bases and at J to 3 bases, leaving 6 bases not matched to a gene. Germline-derived CDR1 and CDR2 are MNHNS and SASEGT. CDR3 DNA sequence: TGTGCCAGCAGTGAATATGGGACAGGGATAACAGATACGCAGTATTTT. Amino acid sequence: CASSEYGTGITDTQYF.

The chain combines TRBV18 with TRBJ1-1; D is unclear. This CDR3 region has 14 residues. CDR1 and CDR2 from the germline V gene are KGHSH and LQKENI. Trimming shortened V by 1 base and J by 2 bases, and 8 bases separated the two germline ends. Here the CDR3 reads CASSPQRTNTEAFF. The CDR3 DNA is TGTGCCAGCTCACCACAGCGGACCAACACTGAAGCTTTCTTT.

This clonotype was counted only a few times. V is TRBV7-8 and J is TRBJ2-1, with TRBD1 identical over 9 bases. This CDR3 has 15 amino acids. Germline V lookup: CDR1 SGHVS, CDR2 FQNEAQ. Trimming took 4 bases from V and 7 from J; bases not matched to a gene: 8. The CDR3 DNA is TGTGCCAGCAGCTCGACTATAGGGACAGGGAATGAGCAGTTCTTC. Protein: CASSSTIGTGNEQFF.

The table lists this clonotype with many counts. This chain uses TRBV19 with TRBJ2-1; 10 nucleotides line up with TRBD2. There are 16 residues in the CDR3. Germline V gene sequence: CDR1 LNHDA, CDR2 SQIVND (reference sequence). Unmatched junction bases numbered 12, after V lost 5 bases and J lost 8 bases. The CDR3 here is CASSSGLAGDRDEQFF. CDR3 sequence (DNA): TGTGCCAGTAGTTCCGGCCTAGCGGGGGACCGGGATGAGCAGTTCTTC. The whole variable domain, filled in from reference TRBV19 and TRBJ2-1, reads DGGITQSPKYLFRKEGQNVTLSCEQNLNHDAMYWYRQDPGQGLRLIYYSQIVNDFQKGDIAEGYSVSREKKESFPLTVTSAQKNPTAFYLCASSSGLAGDRDEQFFGPGTRLTVL.

The V and J genes are TRBV7-6 and TRBJ2-2, with TRBD2 as a possible D gene (6 bases). The germline V gene encodes CDR1 SGHVS and CDR2 FNYEAQ. Trimming pared 2 bases from V and 1 base from J, leaving 11 bases between. The CDR3 runs to 16 residues. CDR3 protein: CASSLYGGMNTGELFF. Written as DNA, the CDR3 is TGTGCCAGCAGCTTATATGGGGGGATGAACACCGGGGAGCTGTTTTTT.

The chain uses TRBV25-1 and TRBJ2-5; 9 bases map to TRBD2. Germline V CDR1 and CDR2: MGHDK, SYGVNS. V dropped 4 bases and J dropped 1; count of bases not matched to a gene: 7. This CDR3 comprises 16 residues. The CDR3 here is CASSGRLAGFQETQYF. CDR3 bases: TGTGCCAGCAGTGGACGCCTAGCGGGGTTCCAAGAGACCCAGTACTTC. The full variable domain, in which reference TRBV25-1 and TRBJ2-5 provide the parts outside the CDR3, is EADIYQTPRYLVIGTGKKITLECSQTMGHDKMYWYQQDPGMELHLIHYSYGVNSTEKGDLSSESTVSRIRTEHFPLTLESARPSHTSQYLCASSGRLAGFQETQYFGPGTRLLVL.

This rearrangement joins TRBV29-1 to TRBJ2-3; 8 bases align to TRBD2. This CDR3 region has 15 residues. The germline gives CDR1 SQVTM, CDR2 ANQGSEA. The V segment lost 4 bases and the J segment 4 bases; nucleotides outside the gene matches: 10. The CDR3 DNA reads as TGCAGCGTTGGTGTGCGGGGGGACCCCCCAGATACGCAGTATTTT. It codes for CSVGVRGDPPDTQYF.

This chain joins TRBV24-1 and TRBJ2-7; TRBD1 matches 9 bases. The germline V gene has CDR1 KGHDR and CDR2 SFDVKD. The junction had 7 bases not matched to a gene; V was cut back by 7 bases and J by 7 bases. The CDR3 has 13 amino acids. This chain's CDR3 is CATSRTGEFEQYF. In DNA, the CDR3 is TGTGCCACCAGCAGGACAGGGGAGTTTGAGCAGTACTTC.

The rearrangement joins TRBV19 to TRBJ2-7, with D possibly TRBD2 on 6 matching bases. Germline CDR1 is LNHDA and CDR2 is SQIVND (reference sequence). CDR3 length: 12 amino acids. The CDR3 spells CAVGTDGGEQYF. Written as DNA, the CDR3 is TGTGCGGTCGGGACTGACGGCGGCGAGCAGTACTTC.

The chain has TRBV12-3 or TRBV12-4 and TRBJ2-3, with D hard to call. V was shortened by 6 bases and J by 2 bases, with 6 bases between the two germline ends. This CDR3 region has 12 residues. The CDR3 sequence: CASREDTDTQYF. In DNA form, the CDR3 reads TGTGCCAGCAGGGAAGACACAGATACGCAGTATTTT.

This clonotype was observed a few times. J is TRBJ2-3 and V is TRBV14, with 9 bases fitting TRBD2. The ends lost 0 bases at V and 6 bases at J; junction bases unmatched: 7. The CDR3 covers 16 residues. Germline V CDR1 and CDR2: SGHDN, FVKESK. As DNA, the CDR3 is TGTGCCAGCAGCCAAGACGTGAGCGGGAGGATGGATACGCAGTATTTT. It encodes CASSQDVSGRMDTQYF.

The chain uses TRBV20-1 and TRBJ2-7, with D tentatively TRBD1 or TRBD2 (5 bases each). This CDR3 is built from 12 residues. Germline CDR1 and CDR2: DFQATT and SNEGSKA (reference sequence). CDR3: CSFRDLGYEQYF. CDR3 in DNA: TGCAGCTTCCGGGACCTGGGGTACGAGCAGTACTTC.